This T cell receptor (beta chain) came from a study of early T cells in non-severe SARS-CoV-2 infection. Study information: Bulk RNA isolated from unsorted whole blood underwent sequencing; chains were not paired.

Points on this clonotype: Its antigen is as yet unknown.

Study findings and constraints: A preference for anti-spike CD8 responses marked VDJdb matching, which missed private and CD4 specificities.

The germline gives CDR1 MDHEN, CDR2 SYDVKM. The ends were cut back, 3 bases at V and 5 bases at J, with 8 bases in the middle. The CDR3 has 14 amino acids. TCRdb itself ran the 5' RACE reads through MiXCR, one entry per CDR3 protein. The sample lists more than 35,000 distinct CDR3 sequences; roughly 6.3% were seen once. The J gene is TRBJ1-6, the V gene TRBV28; the D is unclear. Sequencing was done on a sample of whole blood. The receptor comes from an adult who was a healthcare worker with PCR-confirmed SARS-CoV-2 infection or an uninfected control (not recorded which). The DNA for the CDR3 is TGTGCCAGCAGTTTCAGGACCCATAATTCACCCCTCCACTTT. Protein: CASSFRTHNSPLHF.